This TCR beta chain came from a study of cytomegalovirus exposure and HLA in healthy donors. Study-level findings and limits: Three chains tied to CMV proved CMV antigen-specific in vitro.

This CDR3 region has 16 residues. Germline CDR1 and CDR2: MDHEN and SYDVKM. V was shortened by 7 bases and J by 4 bases, with 19 bases between the two germline ends. The assay was immunoSEQ multiplex PCR, and TCRdb's table has in-frame clones only and misses some. The repertoire holds 60,000 to 70,000 clones, with 90% to 95% as singletons. In the case of this clone: Its antigen is not identified.

The V gene is TRBV28, the J gene TRBJ2-2; D perhaps matches TRBD1 (6 bases). The TCR was taken from a man aged 18 to 30 in good health and CMV-seropositive. Specimen: PBMCs. This chain's CDR3 is CASTPTGWKGTGELFF. In DNA, the CDR3 is TGTGCCAGCACTCCGACAGGATGGAAGGGCACCGGGGAGCTGTTTTTT.